This T cell receptor beta chain was identified in a study of T-cell reconstitution after alpha-beta-depleted transplantation in children. Germline V gene data show CDR1 as SGHRS and CDR2 as YFSETQ. The CDR3 spans 15 residues. Between the trimmed V and J ends, which lost 4 bases and 5 bases, there was a span of 17 bases. Unique molecular identifiers were built into the TCRbeta library. TCRdb passed the PCR reads through MiXCR, listing each CDR3 protein once. The sample lists about 230,000 distinct CDR3 sequences; around 10% were seen once. The sequenced sample was PBMCs from the stem cell graft donor, obtained from the stem cell graft. This chain links TRBV5-1 with TRBJ2-3; tentatively, D is TRBD2 (7 bases). The TCR was taken from a human donor who donated a stem cell graft to a child with acute lymphoblastic leukemia. The CDR3 reads CASSPSGGRLDTQYF. In DNA, the CDR3 is TGCGCCAGCAGCCCCTCCGGGGGGCGTCTAGATACGCAGTATTTT. The full variable domain, its missing parts supplied by reference TRBV5-1 and TRBJ2-3, is KAGVTQTPRYLIKTRGQQVTLSCSPISGHRSVSWYQQTPGQGLQFLFEYFSETQRNKGNFPGRFSGRQFSNSRSEMNVSTLELGDSALYLCASSPSGGRLDTQYFGPGTRLTVL.